The 18 T cell receptor beta chains reported below all come from one sample, sequenced in a study of T cell clonality in common variable immunodeficiency. TCRdb's table, derived via immunoSEQ multiplex PCR, lists solely in-frame clones and lacks some. Sampling found about 64,000 clones, none seen once. Sample: peripheral blood mononuclear cells. The receptors shown here come from a person aged 18 to 75 in good health.

This clone appeared many times. The sequenced fragment ends 3 residues before the CDR3 boundary, so the rest is inferred from the germline J gene. The chain combines TRBV12-3 or TRBV12-4 with TRBJ2-3, with 14 bases identical to TRBD2. CDR3 size: 16 residues. V lost 5 bases to trimming and J lost 5 bases; unmatched junction nucleotides: 6. The sequenced part of the CDR3 DNA is TGTGCCAGCAGTCCCGGGGGACTAGCGGGGGTAGATACG. Amino acids: CASSPGGLAGVDT. The full-length CDR3 reads as CASSPGGLAGVDTQYF.

There are many counts of this clone. Read data end 3 residues before the CDR3 end; the end is taken from the germline J gene. The chain couples TRBV28 to TRBJ2-7, with D maybe TRBD1 (6 bases). From germline, CDR1 is MDHEN and CDR2 SYDVKM. V lost 4 bases and J 5 bases, leaving 18 bases between the germline ends. The CDR3 length is 15 residues. The part of the CDR3 DNA that was read is TGTGCCAGCAGTTCAAACAGGGATCCGGTACACGAG. Translation gives CASSSNRDPVHE. The complete CDR3 sequence is CASSSNRDPVHEQYF.

This clone was detected ten times or more. The read gets to within 3 residues of the CDR3 end, and the germline J gene fills in the rest. J is TRBJ2-3 and V is TRBV20-1, with TRBD2 identical over 7 bases. CDR1 is DFQATT and CDR2 is SNEGSKA in the germline V gene (reference sequence). This CDR3 contains 16 residues. The J segment lost 3 bases and the V segment lost 1 base, leaving 10 bases of the junction unmatched. The CDR3 protein is CSARVQRDVRTDTQYF. Incomplete CDR3 DNA: TGCAGTGCTAGAGTCCAGCGGGATGTTCGAACAGATACG.

This clone was seen ten or more times. The read terminates 3 residues ahead of where the CDR3 ends, so the germline J gene completes it. V and J are TRBV5-1 and TRBJ2-5; D possibly corresponds to TRBD1 (6 bases). Trimming removed 4 bases from V and 5 bases from J, with 12 bases in between. The CDR3 is 13 amino acids. Germline CDR1 and CDR2: SGHRS and YFSETQ. CDR3 sequence: CASSPRGGETQYF. The sequenced part of the CDR3 DNA is TGCGCCAGCAGCCCCCGAGGGGGTGAGACC. Together with reference TRBV5-1 and TRBJ2-5, the CDR3 gives the full variable domain: KAGVTQTPRYLIKTRGQQVTLSCSPISGHRSVSWYQQTPGQGLQFLFEYFSETQRNKGNFPGRFSGRQFSNSRSEMNVSTLELGDSALYLCASSPRGGETQYFGPGTRLLVL.

This clone was counted ten times or more. Partial CDR3 DNA: TGTGCCAGCAGTGTAAGGAGGGGAAGTAGCACAGATACG. This codes for CASSVRRGSSTDT. The full CDR3 protein is CASSVRRGSSTDTQYF. The J gene is TRBJ2-3, the V gene TRBV2; weak D call: TRBD2 (6 bases). The CDR3 end is not reached by the read, which stops 3 residues before it; the germline J gene fills it in. This CDR3 has 16 residues. V was cut by 4 bases and J by 0 bases, with 14 bases left in between. From germline, CDR1 is SNHLY and CDR2 FYNNEI.

This clone was recorded many times. The read halts 3 residues ahead of the CDR3 end, with the missing end drawn from the germline J gene. V gene TRBV10-1 combines with J gene TRBJ2-1; D is ambiguous. Per the germline V gene, CDR1 is WNHNN and CDR2 is SYGVQD (reference sequence). V was trimmed by 3 bases and J by 9 bases, leaving 12 bases between them. This CDR3 is 13 amino acids long. The sequenced CDR3 bases are TGCGCCAGCAGTGATGGCTCCCGCAGTGAG. It encodes CASSDGSRSE. The whole CDR3 sequence is CASSDGSRSEQFF.

Ten or more counts support this clone. The CDR3 end is not reached by the read, which stops 3 residues before it; the germline J gene fills it in. The V call is TRBV20-1, the J call TRBJ1-2; D remains ambiguous. CDR1 DFQATT and CDR2 SNEGSKA come from the germline V gene (reference sequence). V was pared by 0 bases and J by 5 bases, with 10 bases between. This CDR3 contains 13 residues. Here the CDR3 reads CSARDPYWYGYTF. The part of the CDR3 DNA that was read is TGCAGTGCTAGAGACCCATACTGGTATGGC.

Ten or more counts support this clone. The sequenced CDR3 bases are TGCAGTGCAACGAGGACTAGCGGGGGAACCCAAGATACG. Translating it yields CSATRTSGGTQDT. The whole CDR3 protein reads CSATRTSGGTQDTQYF. This sequence joins TRBV20-1 and TRBJ2-3; 13 bases are a match to TRBD2. From the germline J gene comes the end of the CDR3, since the read stops 3 residues before it. Trimming cost V 6 bases and J 5 bases; bases outside gene matches: 11. Germline V gene data show CDR1 as DFQATT and CDR2 as SNEGSKA (reference sequence). This CDR3 contains 16 residues.

This clone occurred many times. The observed sequence ends 3 residues before the CDR3 terminus, with the missing tail filled in from the germline J gene. The rearrangement joins TRBV12-3 or TRBV12-4 to TRBJ1-5; 10 nucleotides agree with TRBD1. Trimming removed 3 bases from V and 3 bases from J; junction bases left unmatched: 11. The CDR3 is made up of 18 amino acids. CDR3 sequence reads: CASSFRGTGEGVNQPQHF. CDR3 DNA, as far as it was read: TGTGCCAGCAGTTTTCGAGGGACAGGGGAAGGGGTCAATCAGCCC.

This clone was observed a handful of times. CDR3 loop: CASSPYGGSTDTQYF. The sequenced CDR3 bases are TGTGCCAGCAGCCCATACGGGGGTAGCACAGATACG. The V and J genes are TRBV7-8 and TRBJ2-3; the D gene is possibly TRBD2 (6 bases). The read terminates 3 residues ahead of where the CDR3 ends, so the germline J gene completes it. V lost 5 bases, J lost 0 bases, and 12 bases lay in between. This CDR3 contains 15 residues. Germline V gene lookup returns CDR1 SGHVS and CDR2 FQNEAQ.

The table lists this clone with many counts. From the germline J gene comes the end of the CDR3, since the read stops 3 residues before it. The rearrangement uses TRBV20-1 and TRBJ1-2; D gene unclear. Trimming stripped 6 bases from V and 3 bases from J, with 5 bases between. CDR3 length equals 10 residues. The germline gives CDR1 DFQATT, CDR2 SNEGSKA (reference sequence). CDR3 bases read: TGCAGTGCCCGGGACTATGGC. This translates into CSARDYG. The full-length CDR3 reads as CSARDYGYTF.

For this clone: The read is 3 residues too short to cover the CDR3 end, so that end is filled in from the germline J gene. V usage is TRBV6-1 and J usage is TRBJ2-5; TRBD1 is a possible D gene (7 bases). Trimming took off 4 bases at V and 5 bases at J, with 14 bases between the two ends. Germline CDR1 is MNHNS and CDR2 is SASEGT. This CDR3 comprises 14 residues. CDR3 amino acids: CASSGNRGLETQYF. Partial CDR3 DNA: TGTGCCAGCAGTGGAAACAGGGGACTGGAGACC.

Ten or more counts support this clone. The CDR3 end falls 3 residues outside the read, so it is completed with the germline J gene. V usage is TRBV7-3 and J usage is TRBJ2-3, with 7 bases fitting TRBD2. The trim removed 3 bases at V and 1 base at J, leaving 1 base unmatched. Germline CDR1 is SGHTA and CDR2 is FQGTGA. The CDR3 spans 14 residues. The CDR3 bases that were read are TGTGCCAGCAGCTTTGCGGGGGGCACAGATACG. Protein product: CASSFAGGTDT. The full-length CDR3 reads as CASSFAGGTDTQYF. The variable domain in full, completed from reference TRBV7-3 and TRBJ2-3, reads GAGVSQTPSNKVTEKGKYVELRCDPISGHTALYWYRQSLGQGPEFLIYFQGTGAADDSGLPNDRFFAVRPEGSVSTLKIQRTERGDSAVYLCASSFAGGTDTQYFGPGTRLTVL.

This CDR3 reads CASSPPGGRWQETQYF. CDR3 DNA, as far as it was read: TGTGCCAGCAGCCCACCAGGGGGACGGTGGCAAGAGACC. The chain links TRBV7-7 to TRBJ2-5, with TRBD1 identical over 7 bases. The CDR3 end is not reached by the read, which stops 3 residues before it; the germline J gene fills it in. With 5 bases clipped from V and 2 bases from J, the junction kept 11 bases outside the gene matches. The germline V gene has CDR1 SSHAT and CDR2 FNYEAQ (reference sequence). The CDR3 runs to 16 residues.

This clone was detected ten times or more. The read ends 3 residues before the CDR3 terminus; that terminus is restored from the germline J gene. V is TRBV19 and J is TRBJ1-6; TRBD1 matches 11 bases. The V gene end was trimmed by 5 bases and the J gene end by 9 bases; junction bases not matched to a gene: 3. Germline assignment: CDR1 LNHDA and CDR2 SQIVND (reference sequence). CDR3 length equals 14 residues. The CDR3 sequence is CASSPGTGGSPLHF. Incomplete CDR3 DNA: TGTGCCAGTAGTCCCGGGACAGGGGGTTCACCC.

This clone was found many times. The CDR3 goes on 3 residues after the read ends, and that part is filled in from the germline J gene. The gene calls are TRBV19 and TRBJ2-5; 10 bases line up with TRBD2. The CDR3 covers 16 residues. V gave up 5 bases and J gave up 7 bases; unmatched junction bases: 13. The V gene's germline CDR1 is LNHDA and CDR2 SQIVND (reference sequence). The part of the CDR3 DNA that was read is TGTGCCAGTAGTTCCGGTCGAGCGGGAGGGTGGGGGACC. This encodes CASSSGRAGGWGT. The whole CDR3 region reads CASSSGRAGGWGTQYF.

This clone appeared many times. Read sequence stops 3 residues before the CDR3 end, and the germline J gene provides the missing end. The chain uses TRBV16 and TRBJ1-1, with TRBD1 matching 9 bases. In germline, CDR1 is KGHSY, CDR2 FQNENV. With 3 bases clipped from V and 1 base from J, the junction kept 3 bases outside the gene matches. This CDR3 is built from 15 residues. CDR3 in amino acids: CASSQTTGGNTEAFF. CDR3 DNA (partial): TGTGCCAGCAGCCAGACGACAGGGGGGAACACTGAA.

This clone was detected ten times or more. The sequenced fragment ends 3 residues before the CDR3 boundary, so the rest is inferred from the germline J gene. The genes are TRBV20-1 and TRBJ2-1; D is possibly TRBD1 (6 bases). Looked up from germline, CDR1 is DFQATT and CDR2 is SNEGSKA (reference sequence). Trimming removed 3 bases from V and 9 bases from J, with 21 bases in between. The CDR3 has 15 amino acids. The CDR3 loop is CSASRGAARNAEQFF. The sequenced part of the CDR3 DNA is TGCAGTGCTAGCAGGGGAGCGGCTAGGAACGCTGAG.